This TCR beta chain is from a study of shared clonotypes between healthy human individuals. From germline, CDR1 is SGHAT and CDR2 FQNNGV. The V and J ends lost 5 bases and 2 bases respectively, with 20 bases between them. This CDR3 comprises 17 residues. Sequencing was performed with immunoSEQ multiplex PCR; in TCRdb, only in-frame clones are kept and a portion is missing. The sample has about 1 million clones, around 76% seen once. The sequence was obtained from a man in his late teens or twenties in good health. V and J are TRBV11-2 and TRBJ2-3; unclear D gene. The sample comprised memory CD4+ T cells sorted from blood. As to subset: CD45RA-negative fraction. CDR3 loop: CASSPRPIVGYTDTQYF. Here the CDR3 DNA reads TGTGCCAGCAGCCCCCGGCCCATTGTCGGCTACACAGATACGCAGTATTTT.